The T cell receptor (beta chain) described here comes from a study of Graves' ophthalmopathy and Graves' hyperthyroidism. Beta-chain TCR CDR3 regions were amplified from RNA transcripts. HTBI primers served in a first-round RT-PCR, which a second-round multiplex PCR followed. TCRdb redid the calling of the multiplex PCR reads with MiXCR, one entry per CDR3 protein. In the table there are roughly 230,000 distinct CDR3 sequences, approximately 21% of which are singletons. Study-wide results and limits: The majority of expanded thyroid clonotypes above 0.001 frequency also occurred in blood.

The CDR3 covers 14 residues. The V gene lost 4 bases and the J gene lost 4 bases, with 13 bases spanning the gap. CDR1 and CDR2 (germline): SEHNR, FQNEAQ (reference sequence). Worth noting for this clonotype: Its antigen is unidentified.

Specimen: peripheral blood. This chain uses TRBV7-9 with TRBJ2-5; TRBD1 might be the D (7 bases). The receptor was derived from a woman between 45 and 65 years old with Graves' ophthalmopathy. The CDR3 DNA is TGTGCCAGCAGCTCAGGGGGGTTCGGAGAGACCCAGTACTTC. It yields the protein CASSSGGFGETQYF.